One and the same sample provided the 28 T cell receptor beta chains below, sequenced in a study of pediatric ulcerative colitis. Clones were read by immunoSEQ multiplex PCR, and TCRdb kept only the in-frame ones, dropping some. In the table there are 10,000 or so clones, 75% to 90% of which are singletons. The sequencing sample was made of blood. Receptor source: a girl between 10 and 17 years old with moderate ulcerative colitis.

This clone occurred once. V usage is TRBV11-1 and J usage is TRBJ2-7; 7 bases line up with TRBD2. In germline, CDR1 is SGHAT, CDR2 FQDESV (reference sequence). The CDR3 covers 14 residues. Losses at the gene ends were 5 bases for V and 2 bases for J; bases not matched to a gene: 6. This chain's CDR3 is CASSPRSGAYEQYF. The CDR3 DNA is TGTGCCAGCAGCCCTAGGAGCGGGGCCTACGAGCAGTACTTC.

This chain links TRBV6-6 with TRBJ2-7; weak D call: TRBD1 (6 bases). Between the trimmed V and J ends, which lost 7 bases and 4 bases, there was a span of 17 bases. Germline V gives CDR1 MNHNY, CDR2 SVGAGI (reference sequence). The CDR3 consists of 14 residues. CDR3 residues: CASTHPRDRYEQYF. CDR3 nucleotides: TGTGCCAGCACCCACCCCCGAGACAGGTACGAGCAGTACTTC.

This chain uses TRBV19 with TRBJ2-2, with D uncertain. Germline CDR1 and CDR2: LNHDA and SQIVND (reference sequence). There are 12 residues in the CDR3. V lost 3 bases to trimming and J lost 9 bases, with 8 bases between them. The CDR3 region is CASSMSPRELFF. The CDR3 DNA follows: TGTGCCAGTAGTATGAGCCCAAGGGAGCTGTTTTTT.

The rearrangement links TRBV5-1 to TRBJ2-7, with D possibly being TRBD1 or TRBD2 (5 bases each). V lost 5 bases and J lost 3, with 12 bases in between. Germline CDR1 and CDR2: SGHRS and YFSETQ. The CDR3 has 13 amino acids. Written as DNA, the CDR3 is TGCGCCAGCAGTGGGGGTGGGCACTACGAGCAGTACTTC. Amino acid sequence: CASSGGGHYEQYF. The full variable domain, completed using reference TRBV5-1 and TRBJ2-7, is KAGVTQTPRYLIKTRGQQVTLSCSPISGHRSVSWYQQTPGQGLQFLFEYFSETQRNKGNFPGRFSGRQFSNSRSEMNVSTLELGDSALYLCASSGGGHYEQYFGPGTRLTVT.

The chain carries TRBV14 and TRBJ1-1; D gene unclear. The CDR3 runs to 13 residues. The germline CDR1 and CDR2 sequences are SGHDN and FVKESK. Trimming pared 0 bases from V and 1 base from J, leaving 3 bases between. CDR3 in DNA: TGTGCCAGCAGCCAAGACCAGAACACTGAAGCTTTCTTT. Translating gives CASSQDQNTEAFF.

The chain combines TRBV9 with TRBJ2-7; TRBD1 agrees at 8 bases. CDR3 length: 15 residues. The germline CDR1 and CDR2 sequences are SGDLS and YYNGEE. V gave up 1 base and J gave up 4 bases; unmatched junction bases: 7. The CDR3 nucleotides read TGTGCCAGCAGCGTAAGCGACAGGGGCGGATACGAGCAGTACTTC. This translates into CASSVSDRGGYEQYF.

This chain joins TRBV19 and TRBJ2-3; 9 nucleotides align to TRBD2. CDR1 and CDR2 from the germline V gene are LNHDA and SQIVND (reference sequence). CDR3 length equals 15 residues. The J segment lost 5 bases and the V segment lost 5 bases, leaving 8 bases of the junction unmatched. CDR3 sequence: CASSWMAGGIDTQYF. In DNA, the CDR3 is TGTGCCAGTAGTTGGATGGCGGGGGGGATAGATACGCAGTATTTT.

DNA of the CDR3: TGTGCCAGCAGCCAGGGGGGAGGACTAGCCTTTAGAGAGACCCAGTACTTC. This translates into CASSQGGGLAFRETQYF. The chain links TRBV11-2 to TRBJ2-5; perhaps TRBD2 as D (8 bases). V lost 5 bases and J 4 bases, leaving 23 bases between the germline ends. Germline CDR1 and CDR2: SGHAT and FQNNGV. The CDR3 is 17 residues long. The full variable domain, its missing parts supplied by reference TRBV11-2 and TRBJ2-5, is EAGVAQSPRYKIIEKRQSVAFWCNPISGHATLYWYQQILGQGPKLLIQFQNNGVVDDSQLPKDRFSAERLKGVDSTLKIQPAKLEDSAVYLCASSQGGGLAFRETQYFGPGTRLLVL.

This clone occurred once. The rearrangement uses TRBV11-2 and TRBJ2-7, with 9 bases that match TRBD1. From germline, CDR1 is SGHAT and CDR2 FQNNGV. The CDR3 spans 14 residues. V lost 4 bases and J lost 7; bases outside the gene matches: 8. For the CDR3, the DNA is TGTGCCAGCAGCTGGGGACAGGGAAGAGGAGAGCAGTACTTC. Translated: CASSWGQGRGEQYF.

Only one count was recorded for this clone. The CDR3 region is CASSGGTEAFF. The CDR3 DNA is TGTGCCAGCTCCGGGGGCACTGAAGCTTTCTTT. The chain couples TRBV6-6 to TRBJ1-1; D might be TRBD1 (5 bases). CDR3 length: 11 residues. Germline CDR1 MNHNY, CDR2 SVGAGI (reference sequence). V lost 8 bases and J lost 4, with 8 bases in between.

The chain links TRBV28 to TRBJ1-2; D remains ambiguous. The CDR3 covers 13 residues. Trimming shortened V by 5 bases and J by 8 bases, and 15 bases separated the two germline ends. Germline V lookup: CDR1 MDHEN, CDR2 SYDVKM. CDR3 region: CASSLRPGRGYTF. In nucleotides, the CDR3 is TGTGCCAGCAGTCTGCGCCCGGGTCGGGGCTACACCTTC.

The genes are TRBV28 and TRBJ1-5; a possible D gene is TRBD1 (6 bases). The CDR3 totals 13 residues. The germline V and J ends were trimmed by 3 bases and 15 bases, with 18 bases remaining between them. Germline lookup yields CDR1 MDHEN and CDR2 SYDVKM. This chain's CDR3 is CASSLGVGGGWHF. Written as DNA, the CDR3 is TGTGCCAGCAGTTTGGGGGTCGGGGGCGGATGGCATTTT.

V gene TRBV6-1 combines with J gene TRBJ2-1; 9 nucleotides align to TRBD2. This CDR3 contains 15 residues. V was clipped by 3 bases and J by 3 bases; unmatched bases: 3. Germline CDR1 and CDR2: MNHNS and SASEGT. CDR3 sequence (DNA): TGTGCCAGCAGTGAGATAGCGGGAGACTACAATGAGCAGTTCTTC. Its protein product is CASSEIAGDYNEQFF.

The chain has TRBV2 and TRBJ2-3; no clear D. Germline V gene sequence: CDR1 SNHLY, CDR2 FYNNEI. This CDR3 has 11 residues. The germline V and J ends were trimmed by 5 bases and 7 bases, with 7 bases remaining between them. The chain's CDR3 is CASSSPNTQYF. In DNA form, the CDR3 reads TGTGCCAGCAGTTCGCCAAATACGCAGTATTTT.

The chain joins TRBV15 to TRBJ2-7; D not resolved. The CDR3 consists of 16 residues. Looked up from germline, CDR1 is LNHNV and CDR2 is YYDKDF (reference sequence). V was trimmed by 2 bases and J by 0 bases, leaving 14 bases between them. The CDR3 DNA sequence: TGTGCCACCAGCAGAAGCAAATATGAGAGCTCCTACGAGCAGTACTTC. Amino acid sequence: CATSRSKYESSYEQYF.

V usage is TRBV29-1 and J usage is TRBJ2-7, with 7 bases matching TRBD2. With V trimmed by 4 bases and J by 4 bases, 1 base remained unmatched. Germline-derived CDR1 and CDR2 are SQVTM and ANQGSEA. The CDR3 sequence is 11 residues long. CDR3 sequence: CSVGGGYEQYF. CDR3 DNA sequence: TGCAGCGTTGGGGGGGGTTACGAGCAGTACTTC.

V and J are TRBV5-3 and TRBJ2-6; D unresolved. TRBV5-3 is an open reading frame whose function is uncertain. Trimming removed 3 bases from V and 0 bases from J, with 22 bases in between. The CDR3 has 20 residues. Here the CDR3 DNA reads TGTGCCAGAAGCTCCCGAGACGGACCACTTCCCTCCTCTGGGGCCAACGTCCTGACTTTC. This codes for CARSSRDGPLPSSGANVLTF.

The DNA of the CDR3 is TGTGCCAGCGGGGACAGGGGGGTTGAAAAACTGTTTTTT. This sequence encodes CASGDRGVEKLFF. This chain connects TRBV6-5 to TRBJ1-4, with 11 bases lining up with TRBD1. J lost 7 bases, V lost 8 bases, and 3 bases had no gene match. Germline V CDR1 and CDR2: MNHEY, SVGAGI. The CDR3 is 13 amino acids.

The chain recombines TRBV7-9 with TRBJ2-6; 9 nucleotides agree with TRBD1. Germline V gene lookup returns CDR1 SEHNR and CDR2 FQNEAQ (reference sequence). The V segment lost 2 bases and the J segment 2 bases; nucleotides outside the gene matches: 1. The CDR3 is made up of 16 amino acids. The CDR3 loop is CASSLRQGAGANVLTF. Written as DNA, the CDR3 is TGTGCCAGCAGCTTAAGACAGGGGGCTGGGGCCAACGTCCTGACTTTC.

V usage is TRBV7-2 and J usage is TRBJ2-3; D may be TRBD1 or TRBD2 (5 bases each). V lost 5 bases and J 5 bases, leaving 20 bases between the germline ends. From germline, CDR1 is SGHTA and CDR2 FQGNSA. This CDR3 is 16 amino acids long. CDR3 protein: CASSPRRAGGGDTQYF. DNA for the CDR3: TGTGCCAGCAGCCCAAGACGTGCCGGTGGGGGAGATACGCAGTATTTT.

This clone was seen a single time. CDR3 DNA: TGTGCCAGCAGCACAGGGACTCCCGCGGATACGCAGTATTTT. Amino acids: CASSTGTPADTQYF. The V gene is TRBV7-3, the J gene TRBJ2-3, with D perhaps assigned TRBD1 or TRBD2 (6 bases each). CDR1 and CDR2 (germline): SGHTA, FQGTGA. Trimming removed 5 bases at V and 6 bases at J, with 15 bases between. This CDR3 region has 14 residues.

CDR3 sequence (DNA): TGTGCCAGCAGTGGCGCAGGCAGGGGGGCCTATGGCTACACCTTC. It encodes CASSGAGRGAYGYTF. V gene TRBV2 combines with J gene TRBJ1-2; 7 positions match TRBD1. CDR3 length equals 15 residues. Germline assignment: CDR1 SNHLY and CDR2 FYNNEI. J was trimmed by 4 bases and V by 4 bases; bases with no gene match: 9.

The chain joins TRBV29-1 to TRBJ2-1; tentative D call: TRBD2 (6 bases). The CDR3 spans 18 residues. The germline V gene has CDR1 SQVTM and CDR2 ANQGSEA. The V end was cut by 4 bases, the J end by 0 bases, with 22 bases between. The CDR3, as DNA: TGCAGCGTTGCCCCCGGAGAGCGGGCGGGCCGCTCCTACAATGAGCAGTTCTTC. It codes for CSVAPGERAGRSYNEQFF.

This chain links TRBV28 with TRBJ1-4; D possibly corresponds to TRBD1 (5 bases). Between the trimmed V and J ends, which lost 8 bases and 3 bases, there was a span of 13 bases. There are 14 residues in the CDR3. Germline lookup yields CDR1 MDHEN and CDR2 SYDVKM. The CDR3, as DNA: TGTGCCAGCGAAACGGGGCAGGCTAATGAAAAACTGTTTTTT. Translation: CASETGQANEKLFF.

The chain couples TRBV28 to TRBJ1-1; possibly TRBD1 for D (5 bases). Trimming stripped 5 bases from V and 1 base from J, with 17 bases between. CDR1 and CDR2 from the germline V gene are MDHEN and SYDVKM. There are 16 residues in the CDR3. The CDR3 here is CASSPVHRRENTEAFF. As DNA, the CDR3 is TGTGCCAGCAGTCCTGTCCACCGCAGGGAGAACACTGAAGCTTTCTTT.

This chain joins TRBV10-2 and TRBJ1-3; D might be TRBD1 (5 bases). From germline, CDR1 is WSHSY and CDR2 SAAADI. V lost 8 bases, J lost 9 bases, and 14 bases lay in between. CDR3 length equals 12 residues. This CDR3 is CASGTEWSTIYF. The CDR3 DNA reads TGCGCCAGCGGGACGGAGTGGAGCACCATATATTTT.

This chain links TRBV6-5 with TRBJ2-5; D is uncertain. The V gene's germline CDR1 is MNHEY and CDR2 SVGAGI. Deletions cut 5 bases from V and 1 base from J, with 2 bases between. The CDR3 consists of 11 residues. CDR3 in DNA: TGTGCCAGCAGTCGCCAAGAGACCCAGTACTTC. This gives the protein CASSRQETQYF.

As DNA, the CDR3 is TGTGCCAGCTTGACAGGATCGGAAAAACTGTTTTTT. As protein: CASLTGSEKLFF. The V call is TRBV28, the J call TRBJ1-4; D may be TRBD1 (6 bases). CDR1 and CDR2 from the germline V gene are MDHEN and SYDVKM. Trimming removed 8 bases at V and 8 bases at J, with 12 bases between. The CDR3 is 12 amino acids.